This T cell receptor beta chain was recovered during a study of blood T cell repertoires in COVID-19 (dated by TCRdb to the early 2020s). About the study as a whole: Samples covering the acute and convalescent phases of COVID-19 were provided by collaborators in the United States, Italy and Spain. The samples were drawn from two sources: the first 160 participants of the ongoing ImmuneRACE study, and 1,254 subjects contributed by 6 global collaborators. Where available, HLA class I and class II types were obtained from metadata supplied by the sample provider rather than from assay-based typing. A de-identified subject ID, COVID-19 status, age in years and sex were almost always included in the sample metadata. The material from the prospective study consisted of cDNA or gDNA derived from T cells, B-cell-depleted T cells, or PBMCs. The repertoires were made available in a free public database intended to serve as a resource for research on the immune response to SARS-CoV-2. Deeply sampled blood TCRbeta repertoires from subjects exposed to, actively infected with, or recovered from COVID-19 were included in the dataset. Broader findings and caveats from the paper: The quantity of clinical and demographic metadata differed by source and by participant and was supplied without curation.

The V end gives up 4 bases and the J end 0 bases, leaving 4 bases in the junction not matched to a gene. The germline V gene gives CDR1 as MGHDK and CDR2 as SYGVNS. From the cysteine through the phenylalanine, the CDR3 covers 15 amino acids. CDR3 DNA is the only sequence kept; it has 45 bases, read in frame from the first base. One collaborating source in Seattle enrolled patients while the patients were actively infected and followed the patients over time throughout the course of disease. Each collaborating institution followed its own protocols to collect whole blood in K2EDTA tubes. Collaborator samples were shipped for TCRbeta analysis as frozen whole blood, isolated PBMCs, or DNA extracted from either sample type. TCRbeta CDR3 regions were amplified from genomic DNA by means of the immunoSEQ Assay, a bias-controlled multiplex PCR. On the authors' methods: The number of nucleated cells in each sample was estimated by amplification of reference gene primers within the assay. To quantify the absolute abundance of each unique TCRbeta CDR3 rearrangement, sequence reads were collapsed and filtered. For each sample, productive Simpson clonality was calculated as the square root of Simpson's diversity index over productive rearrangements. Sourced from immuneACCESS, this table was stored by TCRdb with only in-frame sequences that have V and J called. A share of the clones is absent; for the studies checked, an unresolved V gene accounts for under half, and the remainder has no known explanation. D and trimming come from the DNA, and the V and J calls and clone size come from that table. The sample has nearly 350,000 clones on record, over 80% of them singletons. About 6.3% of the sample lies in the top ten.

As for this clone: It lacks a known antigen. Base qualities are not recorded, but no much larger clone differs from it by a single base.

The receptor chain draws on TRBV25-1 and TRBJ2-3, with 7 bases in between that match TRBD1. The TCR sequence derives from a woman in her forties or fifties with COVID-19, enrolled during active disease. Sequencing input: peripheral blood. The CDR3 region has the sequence CASSGDSPSTDTQYF. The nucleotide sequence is TGTGCCAGCAGTGGGGACAGCCCTAGCACAGATACGCAGTATTTT.